The text below deals with one T cell receptor (beta chain). This specimen comes from a study of shared clonotypes between healthy human individuals. Trimming took 11 bases from V and 0 from J, leaving 20 bases between them. The CDR3 extends over 15 amino acids. Sequenced by immunoSEQ multiplex PCR; TCRdb stores in-frame clones only, minus some. The sample has about half a million clones; around 79% are singletons. Sequenced input: PBMCs. J is TRBJ2-7 and V is TRBV23-1; possible D gene TRBD1, 6 bases. TRBV23-1 is an ORF; its function is uncertain. The receptor comes from a woman in her thirties or forties in good health. Some clones in this sample may be carry-over from other donors' samples. The CDR3 DNA reads as TGCGCCCCCTTAGTCACAGGGAGTAGCTCCTACGAGCAGTACTTC. As protein: CAPLVTGSSSYEQYF.